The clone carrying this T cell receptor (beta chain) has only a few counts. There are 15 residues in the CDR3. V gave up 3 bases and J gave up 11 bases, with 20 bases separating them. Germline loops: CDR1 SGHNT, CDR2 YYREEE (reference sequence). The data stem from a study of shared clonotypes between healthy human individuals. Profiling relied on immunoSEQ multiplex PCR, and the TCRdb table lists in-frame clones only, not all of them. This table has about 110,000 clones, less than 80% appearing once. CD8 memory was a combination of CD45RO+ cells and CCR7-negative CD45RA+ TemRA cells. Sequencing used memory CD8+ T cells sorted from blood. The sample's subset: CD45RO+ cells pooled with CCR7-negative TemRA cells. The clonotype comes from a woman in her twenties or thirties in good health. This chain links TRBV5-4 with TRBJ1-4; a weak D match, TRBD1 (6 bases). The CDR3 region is CASSSERGPDGKLFF. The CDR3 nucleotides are TGTGCCAGCAGCTCTGAACGGGGGCCTGACGGGAAACTGTTTTTT.